This T cell receptor (beta chain) was captured by sequencing in a study of blood T cell repertoires in COVID-19. Per the authors' pipeline: Amplification with reference gene primers provided the estimates of nucleated cell counts. Assay used: immunoSEQ multiplex PCR; TCRdb lists only in-frame clones, some missing. The V and J calls and clone size were taken over from that table, and D and trimming were inferred from the DNA. The sample contains 200,000 to 250,000 clones, roughly 80% of which appear only once. The CDR3 consists of 12 residues. Germline loops: CDR1 MNHEY, CDR2 SMNVEV (reference sequence). V lost 8 bases to trimming and J lost 9 bases; unmatched junction nucleotides: 7.

The clonotype comes from a woman in her forties with active or convalescent COVID-19. The chain is built from TRBV27 and TRBJ1-1; 9 bases align to TRBD1. Sequencing was carried out using peripheral blood. The CDR3 DNA reads TGTGCCAGCCTTATTACAGGGGGCAAAGCTTTCTTT. Its protein product is CASLITGGKAFF.